These 11 T cell receptor beta chains share one sample of origin, sequenced in a study of blood T cells in healthy people across ages. For the second PCR, which ran for 7 to 11 cycles, a sample-barcoded 5' primer and a J-beta primer mix were used. TCRdb re-analysed the 5' RACE reads in MiXCR, keeping a single row per CDR3 protein. The sample holds 750,000 or so distinct CDR3 sequences; 20% to 25% are singletons and the top ten take 8% to 10%. These data also featured in a second study, about T cells of mothers and their children.

Sequencing input: blood. The receptor source for this set is a boy younger than 18 in good health.

V is TRBV7-9 and J is TRBJ2-1; the D call may be TRBD1 or TRBD2 (5 bases each). Trimming stripped 6 bases from V and 4 bases from J, with 13 bases between. CDR3 length: 14 amino acids. Germline V gives CDR1 SEHNR, CDR2 FQNEAQ (reference sequence). CDR3 in DNA: TGTGCCAGCAGACACCGGGACGGATACAATGAGCAGTTCTTC. Residues: CASRHRDGYNEQFF.

The J gene is TRBJ1-4, the V gene TRBV6-6, with no clear D. V was shortened by 6 bases and J by 6 bases, with 11 bases between the two germline ends. Germline CDR1 MNHNY, CDR2 SVGAGI (reference sequence). The CDR3 loop spans 13 amino acids. CDR3 sequence reads: CASSPTFDEKLFF. In DNA form, the CDR3 reads TGTGCCAGCAGCCCCACCTTTGATGAAAAACTGTTTTTT.

This clonotype was seen a few times. The CDR3 here is CASSLGRALEGETQYF. The CDR3 nucleotides are TGCGCCAGCAGCTTGGGTCGGGCGCTGGAGGGGGAGACCCAGTACTTC. The rearrangement uses TRBV5-1 and TRBJ2-5; a weak D match, TRBD2 (6 bases). Per the germline V gene, CDR1 is SGHRS and CDR2 is YFSETQ. V gave up 0 bases and J gave up 5 bases, with 17 bases separating them. The CDR3 loop spans 16 amino acids. The full variable domain, its missing parts supplied by reference TRBV5-1 and TRBJ2-5, is KAGVTQTPRYLIKTRGQQVTLSCSPISGHRSVSWYQQTPGQGLQFLFEYFSETQRNKGNFPGRFSGRQFSNSRSEMNVSTLELGDSALYLCASSLGRALEGETQYFGPGTRLLVL.

This clonotype was observed a handful of times. The chain is built from TRBV4-2 and TRBJ2-5, with 10 bases fitting TRBD2. The J call may be wrong; the DNA end is better matched by TRBJ2-1. Germline CDR1 LGHNA, CDR2 YNFKEQ. The CDR3 has 17 residues. Written as DNA, the CDR3 is TGTGCCAGCAGCCAAGAACCAGCGGGAGGGGTTTTGTCTGAGCAGTTCTTC. Translation gives CASSQEPAGGVLSEQFF.

The chain combines TRBV20-1 with TRBJ2-3; D is perhaps TRBD2 (7 bases). The CDR3 runs 17 residues. Germline V lookup: CDR1 DFQATT, CDR2 SNEGSKA (reference sequence). Trimming took off 1 base at V and 6 bases at J, with 23 bases between the two ends. CDR3 sequence: CSARAGVGGGHVDTQYF. The CDR3 region has the DNA TGCAGTGCTAGAGCTGGAGTGGGCGGGGGCCATGTGGATACGCAGTATTTT.

The rearrangement joins TRBV12-3 or TRBV12-4 to TRBJ2-7; no clear D gene. There are 12 residues in the CDR3. V lost 4 bases and J 6 bases, leaving 10 bases between the germline ends. CDR3 DNA: TGTGCCAGCAGTTCCTATGCAGGCGAGCAGTACTTC. Translation: CASSSYAGEQYF.

Worth noting for this clonotype: The CDR3 carries no conserved terminal phenylalanine or tryptophan, so it likely arises from a read error. V and J are TRBV7-2 and TRBJ2-7; 9 bases match TRBD1. Germline V lookup: CDR1 SGHTA, CDR2 FQGNSA. V shed 4 bases and J 3 bases; nucleotides not matched to a gene: 4. This CDR3 contains 14 residues. This CDR3 is CASSSRTGVYEQYL. The DNA of the CDR3 is TGTGCCAGCAGCTCCCGGACAGGGGTCTACGAGCAGTACCTC.

This clonotype was observed a few times. This chain connects TRBV28 to TRBJ2-3, with TRBD2 matching 8 bases. With V trimmed by 1 base and J by 4 bases, 7 bases remained unmatched. CDR1 is MDHEN, CDR2 SYDVKM, per germline. The CDR3 is 16 amino acids. CDR3 coding DNA: TGTGCCAGCAGTTTATCCAGCGGGAGTGTGGCAGATACGCAGTATTTT. This sequence encodes CASSLSSGSVADTQYF. Full variable domain (remainder filled in from reference TRBV28 and TRBJ2-3): DVKVTQSSRYLVKRTGEKVFLECVQDMDHENMFWYRQDPGLGLRLIYFSYDVKMKEKGDIPEGYSVSREKKERFSLILESASTNQTSMYLCASSLSSGSVADTQYFGPGTRLTVL.

This chain connects TRBV3-1 to TRBJ1-2; D is perhaps TRBD1 (5 bases). Germline CDR1 and CDR2: LGHDT and YNNKEL (reference sequence). The length of the CDR3 is 15 residues. Trimming removed 4 bases from V and 4 bases from J, with 16 bases in between. Here the CDR3 DNA reads TGTGCCAGCAGCCTGAGGGCAAGGGACCCCTATGGCTACACCTTC. Translating gives CASSLRARDPYGYTF.

This chain uses TRBV4-2 with TRBJ1-5; TRBD1 matches at 8 bases. This CDR3 comprises 19 residues. After removal of 0 bases from V and 0 bases from J, the junction contained 10 bases not matched to a gene. The germline V gene encodes CDR1 LGHNA and CDR2 YNFKEQ. The CDR3 region is CASSQDFITGGDSNQPQHF. The CDR3 DNA follows: TGTGCCAGCAGCCAAGATTTTATAACAGGGGGAGATAGCAATCAGCCCCAGCATTTT.

CDR3 DNA sequence: TGTGCCAGCAGTTTGTCCGAAAGGGCTGGCGAGACCCAGTACTTC. This codes for CASSLSERAGETQYF. V gene TRBV12-3 or TRBV12-4 combines with J gene TRBJ2-7; D not certain. The DNA end is more similar to TRBJ2-5, so the J call may be wrong. CDR3 length: 15 amino acids.